This section outlines one T cell receptor (beta chain) sequence together with its context. The PCR contained 60 Vbeta and 13 Jbeta primers. Assay: immunoSEQ multiplex PCR; the TCRdb copy retains only in-frame clones and omits some. The sample holds over 150,000 clones, around 75% seen once. The CDR3 contains 15 residues. The V gene's germline CDR1 is LNHDA and CDR2 SQIVND (reference sequence). With 5 bases removed from V and 4 bases from J, the gap between germline ends came to 14 bases. This sample stems from a study of cytomegalovirus exposure and HLA in healthy donors. Input material: PBMCs. The TCR was taken from a man aged 18 to 30 in good health and CMV-seronegative. The chain links TRBV19 to TRBJ1-4, with D perhaps matching TRBD1 (5 bases). This CDR3 reads CASSETGVLNEKLFF. The DNA of the CDR3 is TGTGCCAGTAGTGAGACGGGGGTACTTAATGAAAAACTGTTTTTT.